The 30 T cell receptor beta chains in this list originate from one sample, sequenced in a study of Graves' ophthalmopathy and Graves' hyperthyroidism. From RNA, the CDR3 regions of TCR beta chains were amplified and sequenced. Investigators did first-round RT-PCR with HTBI primers, then second-round multiplex PCR. TCRdb reprocessed the multiplex PCR reads via MiXCR and lists one record per CDR3 protein. Of about 700,000 distinct CDR3 sequences in the sample, under 50% were seen once. Sequenced: peripheral blood. Receptor source: an adult man with Graves' ophthalmopathy.

This clonotype was seen ten or more times. V gene TRBV29-1 combines with J gene TRBJ2-7; the match to TRBD1 covers 7 bases. There are 11 residues in the CDR3. Germline values: CDR1 SQVTM, CDR2 ANQGSEA. V lost 8 bases and J lost 5; bases outside the gene matches: 6. The CDR3 DNA sequence: TGCAGCACCTGGACAGGCGACGAGCAGTACTTC. Its translation: CSTWTGDEQYF.

This clonotype appeared many times. The chain employs TRBV2 and TRBJ1-2; TRBD1 aligns across 7 bases. This CDR3 has 11 amino acids. V lost 8 bases, J lost 4 bases, and 1 base stayed unmatched. Germline loops: CDR1 SNHLY, CDR2 FYNNEI. CDR3 DNA sequence: TGTGCCAGCGGGGACAGCTATGGCTACACCTTC. This translates into CASGDSYGYTF.

This clonotype was detected ten times or more. This chain connects TRBV2 to TRBJ2-7; 9 bases align to TRBD1. The CDR3 runs to 12 residues. Trimming cost V 11 bases and J 3 bases; bases outside gene matches: 5. Germline CDR1 is SNHLY and CDR2 is FYNNEI. CDR3 residues: CAGYRGLYEQYF. The CDR3 nucleotides read TGTGCCGGTTACAGGGGGCTCTACGAGCAGTACTTC.

A note on this clonotype: A much larger clone is a single base away; this may be a read error. The genes are TRBV20-1 and TRBJ1-6; D unresolved. CDR1 is DFQATT, CDR2 SNEGSKA, per germline (reference sequence). The CDR3 consists of 13 residues. The CDR3 here is CSARRAADSALHF. In DNA, the CDR3 is TGCAGTGCCAGGCGGGCAGCGGATTCAGCCCTCCACTTT.

This chain links TRBV7-8 with TRBJ2-4, with TRBD1 as a possible D gene (6 bases). Germline V lookup: CDR1 SGHVS, CDR2 FQNEAQ. V was shortened by 5 bases and J by 2 bases, with 10 bases between the two germline ends. This CDR3 contains 14 residues. CDR3 DNA sequence: TGTGCCAGCAGCGAAGGGGGAACCAAAAACATTCAGTACTTC. It encodes CASSEGGTKNIQYF.

The table lists this clonotype with a few counts. An end of the junction does not agree with germline; a read error may underlie this. The rearrangement joins TRBV4-1 to TRBJ1-6, with TRBD1 matching over 8 bases. This CDR3 region has 15 residues. CDR1 is MGHRA, CDR2 YSYEKL, per germline. CDR3 in DNA: TGTGCCAGCAGCCAAGCCGGGACAGGAGATTCACCCCTCCACTTT. It is translated as CASSQAGTGDSPLHF.

This chain connects TRBV24-1 to TRBJ2-5, with D possibly being TRBD1 (6 bases). The CDR3 consists of 14 residues. Germline CDR1 is KGHDR and CDR2 is SFDVKD. Trimming cost V 6 bases and J 5 bases, with 15 bases left between them. The CDR3 loop is CATSLQGGRETQYF. The CDR3 DNA reads TGTGCCACCAGTTTACAGGGTGGTAGGGAGACCCAGTACTTC.

In its sample, this clonotype was seen many times. The chain employs TRBV7-9 and TRBJ1-1; D is possibly TRBD1 (5 bases). Germline loops: CDR1 SEHNR, CDR2 FQNEAQ (reference sequence). The CDR3 runs 11 residues. The V gene lost 5 bases and the J gene lost 11 bases, with 12 bases spanning the gap. DNA of the CDR3: TGTGCCAGCAGCGGGGGGAGTGCGGCTTTCTTT. This encodes CASSGGSAAFF.

V and J are TRBV12-5 and TRBJ1-5, with 7 bases identical to TRBD1. Trimming cost V 0 bases and J 2 bases; bases outside gene matches: 10. This CDR3 contains 18 residues. Germline CDR1 is LGHNT and CDR2 is FRNRAP. The CDR3 region is CASGLVLGRQGRNQPQHF. CDR3 bases: TGTGCTAGTGGTTTGGTACTGGGCCGACAGGGCCGCAATCAGCCCCAGCATTTT.

This clonotype was recorded once. A read error may produce the germline difference seen at one junction end. V gene TRBV4-3 combines with J gene TRBJ2-7; D may be TRBD2 (5 bases). Per the germline V gene, CDR1 is LGHNA and CDR2 is YSLEER. This CDR3 has 13 residues. Here the CDR3 reads CASSQSVTGELYF. CDR3 in DNA: TGCGCCAGCAGCCAGAGCGTTACCGGGGAGCTGTACTTC.

The chain links TRBV7-9 to TRBJ1-2; 9 positions match TRBD1. With V trimmed by 6 bases and J by 7 bases, 3 bases remained unmatched. The CDR3 runs to 12 residues. Germline V lookup: CDR1 SEHNR, CDR2 FQNEAQ (reference sequence). CDR3 amino acids: CASSWTGAGYTF. CDR3 coding DNA: TGTGCCAGCAGTTGGACAGGGGCTGGCTACACCTTC.

This clonotype was observed at least ten times. V and J are TRBV19 and TRBJ1-2, with 9 bases aligning to TRBD1. V lost 5 bases, J lost 7 bases, and 14 bases stayed unmatched. The CDR3 runs 16 residues. Germline CDR1 is LNHDA and CDR2 is SQIVND (reference sequence). The CDR3 loop reads CASSQPGDRAASGYTF. The CDR3 DNA is TGTGCCAGTAGTCAACCCGGGGACAGGGCGGCGTCTGGCTACACCTTC.

The sample holds one count of this clonotype. A much larger clonotype is one base distant, so this may be a read error. This chain connects TRBV10-3 to TRBJ1-6; 7 positions match TRBD1. CDR3 length: 15 amino acids. Germline CDR1 reads ENHRY; CDR2 reads SYGVKD. The DNA for the CDR3 is TGTGCCAGCAACGATCAGGAGGGGGCAGATTCACCCCACCACTTT. This translates into CASNDQEGADSPHHF.

This clonotype appeared a single time. A read error may account for a junction end that differs from germline. The J gene is TRBJ2-2, the V gene TRBV6-5, with a tentative D call TRBD2 (6 bases). The germline V gene has CDR1 MNHEY and CDR2 SVGAGI. The CDR3 runs to 14 residues. The CDR3: CVSSYFDPSGGLFF. The CDR3 nucleotides read TGTGTCAGCAGTTACTTCGACCCCTCCGGGGGGCTGTTTTTT.

In DNA form, the CDR3 reads TGTGCCAGCAGCTTAGGCGGGAGAGGCAAAGAGACCCAGTACTTC. Its translation is CASSLGGRGKETQYF. The chain has TRBV7-6 and TRBJ2-5; 7 bases align to TRBD2. Germline CDR1 is SGHVS and CDR2 is FNYEAQ. With V trimmed by 1 base and J by 3 bases, 5 bases remained unmatched. The CDR3 extends over 15 amino acids.

The chain recombines TRBV7-2 with TRBJ2-7, with no clear D. The DNA end is a closer match to TRBJ2-1, so the J assignment may be wrong. The CDR3 sequence is 13 residues long. CDR1 and CDR2 (germline): SGHTA, FQGNSA. The CDR3 coding sequence is TGTGCCAGCAGCCCTCTGGGTAGCTATGAGCAGTTCTTC. Protein: CASSPLGSYEQFF.

This chain uses TRBV6-6 with TRBJ2-7; 7 bases are a match to TRBD2. Germline CDR1 MNHNY, CDR2 SVGAGI (reference sequence). Losses at the gene ends were 2 bases for V and 3 bases for J; bases not matched to a gene: 4. The CDR3 extends over 14 amino acids. The CDR3 region has the DNA TGTGCCAGCAGTTACCTTGGGGGGGTCTACGAGCAGTACTTC. It is translated as CASSYLGGVYEQYF.

This clonotype was picked up a small number of times. Germline is not matched at one junction end, which may reflect a read error. The V and J genes are TRBV10-3 and TRBJ1-6; D possibly corresponds to TRBD1 (5 bases). The CDR3 runs to 13 residues. Germline loops: CDR1 ENHRY, CDR2 SYGVKD. The CDR3 protein is CASSYLGGSPLHF. In nucleotides, the CDR3 is TGTGCCAGCAGTTACCTCGGGGGATCACCCCTCCACTTT.

This clonotype was seen many times. The V call is TRBV29-1, the J call TRBJ1-1; TRBD1 matches 7 bases. Germline CDR1 reads SQVTM; CDR2 reads ANQGSEA. V lost 5 bases and J lost 5; bases outside the gene matches: 5. The CDR3 loop spans 12 amino acids. As DNA, the CDR3 is TGCAGCGTTCAGGGGGTGTGGACTGAAGCTTTCTTT. Translation gives CSVQGVWTEAFF.

Details on this clonotype: With a much larger clone just one base away, this may be a read error. The V gene is TRBV5-1, the J gene TRBJ1-6, with 7 bases identical to TRBD1. The CDR3 length is 15 residues. The germline CDR1 and CDR2 sequences are SGHRS and YFSETQ. The CDR3 region is CASSSETGHNSPLHF. The DNA of the CDR3 is TGTGCCAGCAGCTCCGAGACAGGGCATAATTCACCCCTCCACTTT.

This clonotype has ten or more counts. The junction differs from germline at one of its ends, possibly a read error. The V call is TRBV7-8, the J call TRBJ2-7, with 9 bases aligning to TRBD2. The CDR3 contains 14 residues. The V gene's germline CDR1 is SGHVS and CDR2 FQNEAQ. In nucleotides, the CDR3 is TGTGCCAGCAGCCGGACTAGCGAAGTGTACGTGCAGTACTTC. Translating it yields CASSRTSEVYVQYF.

This clonotype appeared a few times. V and J are TRBV11-1 and TRBJ1-1; D possibly corresponds to TRBD1 (5 bases). This CDR3 spans 15 amino acids. Germline lookup yields CDR1 SGHAT and CDR2 FQDESV (reference sequence). Trimming pared 1 base from V and 7 bases from J, leaving 16 bases between. The CDR3 loop reads CASSLDVGTGREAFF. In DNA, the CDR3 is TGTGCCAGCAGCTTAGATGTAGGGACTGGACGTGAAGCTTTCTTT.

The chain couples TRBV12-3 or TRBV12-4 to TRBJ1-1; D not resolved. The V gene lost 5 bases and the J gene lost 2 bases, with 12 bases spanning the gap. This CDR3 has 14 amino acids. The DNA of the CDR3 is TGTGCCAGCAGTCACGACGGGATTAACACTGAAGCTTTCTTT. As protein: CASSHDGINTEAFF.

J is TRBJ1-6 and V is TRBV12-3 or TRBV12-4, with D maybe TRBD1 (5 bases). The V end was cut by 7 bases, the J end by 9 bases, with 19 bases between. The CDR3 length is 15 residues. The CDR3 is CASTAGISGSSPLHF. The DNA for the CDR3 is TGTGCCAGCACCGCAGGGATCTCGGGGAGTTCACCCCTCCACTTT.

The chain has TRBV2 and TRBJ1-6; 8 positions match TRBD1. CDR3 size: 14 residues. The germline gives CDR1 SNHLY, CDR2 FYNNEI. V was pared by 3 bases and J by 8 bases, with 3 bases of the junction left unmatched. Here the CDR3 reads CASSDQGADSPLHF. As DNA, the CDR3 is TGTGCCAGCAGTGATCAGGGGGCAGATTCACCCCTCCACTTT. Combining the CDR3 with reference TRBV2 and TRBJ1-6 gives the whole variable domain EPEVTQTPSHQVTQMGQEVILRCVPISNHLYFYWYRQILGQKVEFLVSFYNNEISEKSEIFDDQFSVERPDGSNFTLKIRSTKLEDSAMYFCASSDQGADSPLHFGNGTRLTVT.

This clonotype was detected a few times. The chain employs TRBV19 and TRBJ2-1, with 9 nucleotides matching TRBD1. Trimming at V came to 5 bases and at J to 9 bases, leaving 5 bases not matched to a gene. CDR3 length: 13 amino acids. CDR1 LNHDA and CDR2 SQIVND come from the germline V gene (reference sequence). The CDR3 here is CASSPGQGGEQFF. The CDR3 DNA follows: TGTGCCAGTAGTCCGGGACAGGGCGGTGAGCAGTTCTTC. The full variable domain, in which reference TRBV19 and TRBJ2-1 provide the parts outside the CDR3, is DGGITQSPKYLFRKEGQNVTLSCEQNLNHDAMYWYRQDPGQGLRLIYYSQIVNDFQKGDIAEGYSVSREKKESFPLTVTSAQKNPTAFYLCASSPGQGGEQFFGPGTRLTVL.

This clonotype has at least ten counts. The chain combines TRBV5-1 with TRBJ2-2, with D uncertain. CDR3 length: 15 residues. Germline assignment: CDR1 SGHRS and CDR2 YFSETQ. V was trimmed by 0 bases and J by 1 base, leaving 7 bases between them. The CDR3 region has the DNA TGCGCCAGCAGCTTGGACAGAAAGAACACCGGGGAGCTGTTTTTT. Translating it yields CASSLDRKNTGELFF.

This clonotype has just a few counts. This sequence joins TRBV7-9 and TRBJ2-7, with 7 positions matching TRBD1. Germline loops: CDR1 SEHNR, CDR2 FQNEAQ (reference sequence). The CDR3 runs to 12 residues. The ends lost 7 bases at V and 7 bases at J; junction bases unmatched: 7. CDR3 sequence reads: CASNTGVGEQYF. The DNA of the CDR3 is TGTGCCAGCAACACAGGGGTAGGGGAGCAGTACTTC. Complete variable domain (other parts from reference TRBV7-9 and TRBJ2-7): DTGVSQNPRHKITKRGQNVTFRCDPISEHNRLYWYRQTLGQGPEFLTYFQNEAQLEKSRLLSDRFSAERPKGSFSTLEIQRTEQGDSAMYLCASNTGVGEQYFGPGTRLTVT.

This chain joins TRBV29-1 and TRBJ1-1; possible D gene TRBD1, 5 bases. Trimming cost V 7 bases and J 11 bases, with 17 bases left between them. The CDR3 runs 11 residues. Germline V lookup: CDR1 SQVTM, CDR2 ANQGSEA. The CDR3 loop is CSAPRQGQAFF. The CDR3, as DNA: TGCAGCGCCCCGAGGCAGGGCCAGGCTTTCTTT. Drawing the rest from reference TRBV29-1 and TRBJ1-1, the complete variable domain is SAVISQKPSRDICQRGTSLTIQCQVDSQVTMMFWYRQQPGQSLTLIATANQGSEATYESGFVIDKFPISRPNLTFSTLTVSNMSPEDSSIYLCSAPRQGQAFFGQGTRLTVV.

The chain joins TRBV5-1 to TRBJ2-5, with 10 bases identical to TRBD1. CDR1 is SGHRS and CDR2 is YFSETQ in the germline V gene. The CDR3 has 20 amino acids. V was clipped by 4 bases and J by 2 bases; unmatched bases: 20. The CDR3 DNA is TGCGCCAGCAGCGTGACCCCGGGACAGGGGATCCTGAGGGTTCAAGAGACCCAGTACTTC. Amino acid sequence: CASSVTPGQGILRVQETQYF.